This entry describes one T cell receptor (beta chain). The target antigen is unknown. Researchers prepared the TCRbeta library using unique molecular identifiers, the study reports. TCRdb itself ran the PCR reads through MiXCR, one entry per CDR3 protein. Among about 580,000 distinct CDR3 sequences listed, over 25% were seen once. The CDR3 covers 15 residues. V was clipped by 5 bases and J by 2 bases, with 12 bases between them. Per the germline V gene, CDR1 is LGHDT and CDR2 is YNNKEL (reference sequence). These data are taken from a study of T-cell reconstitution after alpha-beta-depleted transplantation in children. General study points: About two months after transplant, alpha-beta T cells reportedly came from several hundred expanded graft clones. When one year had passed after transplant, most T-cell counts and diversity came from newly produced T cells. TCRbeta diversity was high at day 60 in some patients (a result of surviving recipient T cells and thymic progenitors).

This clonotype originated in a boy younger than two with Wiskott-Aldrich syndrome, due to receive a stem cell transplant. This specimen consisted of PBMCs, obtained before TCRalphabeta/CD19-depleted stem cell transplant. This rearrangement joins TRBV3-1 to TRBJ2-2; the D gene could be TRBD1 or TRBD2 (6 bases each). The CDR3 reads CASSWRGVNTGELFF. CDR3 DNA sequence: TGTGCCAGCAGCTGGAGGGGGGTTAACACCGGGGAGCTGTTTTTT.